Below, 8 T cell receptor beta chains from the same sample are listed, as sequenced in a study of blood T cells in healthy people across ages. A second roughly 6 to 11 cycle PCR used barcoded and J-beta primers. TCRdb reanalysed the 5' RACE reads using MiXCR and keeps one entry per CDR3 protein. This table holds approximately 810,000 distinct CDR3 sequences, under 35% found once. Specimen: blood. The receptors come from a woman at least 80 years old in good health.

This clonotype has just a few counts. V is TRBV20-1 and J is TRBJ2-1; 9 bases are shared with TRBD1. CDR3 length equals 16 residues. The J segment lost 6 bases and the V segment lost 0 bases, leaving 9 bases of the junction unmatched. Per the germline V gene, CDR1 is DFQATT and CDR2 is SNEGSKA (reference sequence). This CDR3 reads CSARDFVGTGFNEQFF. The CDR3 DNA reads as TGCAGTGCTAGAGATTTTGTCGGGACAGGGTTCAATGAGCAGTTCTTC.

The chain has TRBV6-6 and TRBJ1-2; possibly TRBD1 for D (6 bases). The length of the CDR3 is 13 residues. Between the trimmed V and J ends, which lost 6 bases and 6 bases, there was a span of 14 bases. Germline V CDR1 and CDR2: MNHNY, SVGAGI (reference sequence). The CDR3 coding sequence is TGTGCCAGCAGAACCGGGACAACGGATGGCTACACCTTC. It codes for CASRTGTTDGYTF.

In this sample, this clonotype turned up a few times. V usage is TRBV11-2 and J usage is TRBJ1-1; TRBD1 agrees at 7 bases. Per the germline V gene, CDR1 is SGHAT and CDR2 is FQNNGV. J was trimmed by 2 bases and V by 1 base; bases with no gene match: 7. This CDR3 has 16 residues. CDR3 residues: CASSLGPGQANTEAFF. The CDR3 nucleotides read TGTGCCAGCAGCTTAGGGCCTGGACAGGCCAACACTGAAGCTTTCTTT.

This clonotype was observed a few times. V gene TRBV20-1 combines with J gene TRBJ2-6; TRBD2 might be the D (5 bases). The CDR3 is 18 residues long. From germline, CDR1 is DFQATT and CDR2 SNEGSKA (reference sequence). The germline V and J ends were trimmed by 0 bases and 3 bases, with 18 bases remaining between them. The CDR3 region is CSARDFGRGEVGANVLTF. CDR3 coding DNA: TGCAGTGCTAGAGACTTCGGCCGGGGAGAGGTTGGGGCCAACGTCCTGACTTTC.

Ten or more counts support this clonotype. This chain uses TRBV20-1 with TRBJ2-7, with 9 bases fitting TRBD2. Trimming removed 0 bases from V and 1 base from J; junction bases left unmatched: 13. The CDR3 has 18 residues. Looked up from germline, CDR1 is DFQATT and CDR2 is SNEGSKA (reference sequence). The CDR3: CSARDRGRGGHRSYEQYF. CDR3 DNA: TGCAGTGCTAGAGATCGGGGGCGGGGGGGCCACCGTTCCTACGAGCAGTACTTC.

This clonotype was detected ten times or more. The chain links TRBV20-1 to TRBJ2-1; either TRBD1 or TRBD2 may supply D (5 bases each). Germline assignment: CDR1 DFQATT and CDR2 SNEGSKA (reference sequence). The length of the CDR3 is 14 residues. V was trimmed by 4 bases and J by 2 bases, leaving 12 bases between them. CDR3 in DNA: TGCAGTGCTACCGGACGGGGCGCCTACAATGAGCAGTTCTTC. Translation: CSATGRGAYNEQFF.

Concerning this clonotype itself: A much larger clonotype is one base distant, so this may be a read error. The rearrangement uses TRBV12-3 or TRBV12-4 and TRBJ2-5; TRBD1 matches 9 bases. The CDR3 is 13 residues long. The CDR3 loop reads CASTGTGTGTQCF. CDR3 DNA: TGTGCCAGCACCGGGACAGGGACCGGGACCCAGTGCTTC.

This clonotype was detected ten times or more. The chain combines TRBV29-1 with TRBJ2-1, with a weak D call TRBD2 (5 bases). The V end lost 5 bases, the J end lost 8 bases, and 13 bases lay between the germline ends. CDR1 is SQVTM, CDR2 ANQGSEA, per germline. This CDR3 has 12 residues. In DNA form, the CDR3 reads TGCAGCGTTCAGAGGGAGTTCTATGAGCAGTTCTTC. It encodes CSVQREFYEQFF.